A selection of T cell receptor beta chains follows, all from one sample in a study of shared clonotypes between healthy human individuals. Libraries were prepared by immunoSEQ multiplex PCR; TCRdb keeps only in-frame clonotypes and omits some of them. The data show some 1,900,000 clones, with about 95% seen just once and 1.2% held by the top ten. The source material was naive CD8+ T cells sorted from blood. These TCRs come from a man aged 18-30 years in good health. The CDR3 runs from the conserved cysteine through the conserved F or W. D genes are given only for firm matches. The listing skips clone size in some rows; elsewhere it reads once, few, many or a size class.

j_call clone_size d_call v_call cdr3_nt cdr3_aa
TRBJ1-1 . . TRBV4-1 TGCGCCAGCAGCCAAGCCCCAACAGGGAACACTGAAGCTTTCTTT CASSQAPTGNTEAFF
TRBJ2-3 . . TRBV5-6 TGTGCCAGCAGCTTTTGGGGGGCGGGAGCCACAGATACGCAGTATTTT CASSFWGAGATDTQYF
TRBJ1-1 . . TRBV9 TGTGCCAGCAGCGGCGCCGAGGGAGGCACTGAAGCTTTCTTT CASSGAEGGTEAFF
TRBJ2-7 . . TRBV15 TGTGCCACCAGCAGAGATAAGTACGAGCAGTACTTC CATSRDKYEQYF
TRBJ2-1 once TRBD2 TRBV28 TGTGCCAGCAGGGGGACTAGCGACCGCGATGAGCAGTTCTTC CASRGTSDRDEQFF
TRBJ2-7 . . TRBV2 TGTGCCAGCAGTGAAGCTTGGGACCAATCCTACGAGCAGTACTTC CASSEAWDQSYEQYF
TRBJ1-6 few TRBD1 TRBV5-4 TGTGCCAGCAGCTTGGTCGGGACAGCCCTCCACTTT CASSLVGTALHF
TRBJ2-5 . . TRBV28 TGTGCCACCGGTGTGGAGATGGTGACCCAGTACTTC CATGVEMVTQYF
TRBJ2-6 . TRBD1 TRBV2 TGTGCCAGCAGTGAAGTTGGCAGGGGGACGTCTGGGGCCAACGTCCTGACTTTC CASSEVGRGTSGANVLTF
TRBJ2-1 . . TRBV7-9 TGTGCCAGCAGCTCAGGCGGTTCGGCGCGAGGGCGGGATGAGCAGTTCTTC CASSSGGSARGRDEQFF
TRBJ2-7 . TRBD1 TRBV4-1 TGCGCCAGCAGCCCCCGGACAGGGCTTTTCCACGAGCAGTACTTC CASSPRTGLFHEQYF
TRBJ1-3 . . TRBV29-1 TGCAGCGTTGACAGGGACTCGGAAAACACCATATATTTT CSVDRDSENTIYF
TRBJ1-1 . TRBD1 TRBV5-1 TGCGCCAGCAGCTTGGGACAGGGGTTATATGGTAACACTGAAGCTTTCTTT CASSLGQGLYGNTEAFF
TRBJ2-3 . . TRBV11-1 TGTGCCAGCAGCTTAGCGAGGACCGCAGGCACAGATACGCAGTATTTT CASSLARTAGTDTQYF
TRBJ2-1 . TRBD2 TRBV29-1 TGCAGCGTTGAATGGTTAGCGGGGGGGAGCTCCTACAATGAGCAGTTCTTC CSVEWLAGGSSYNEQFF
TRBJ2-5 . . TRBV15 TGTGCCACCAGCAGGGTCCCGGGACTTCAAGAGACCCAGTACTTC CATSRVPGLQETQYF
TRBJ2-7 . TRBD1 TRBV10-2 TGCGCCAGCAACATGGACAGGTCCGACGAGCAGTACTTC CASNMDRSDEQYF
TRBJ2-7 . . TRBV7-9 TGTGCCAGCAGCTTGGGGCCAAGCTCCTACGAGCAGTACTTC CASSLGPSSYEQYF
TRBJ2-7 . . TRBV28 TGTGCCAGCAGTACAGGGAATACATACGAGCAGTACTTC CASSTGNTYEQYF
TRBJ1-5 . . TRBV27 TGTGCCAGCAGTTTATCCTGGAGTAGCAATCAGCCCCAGCATTTT CASSLSWSSNQPQHF
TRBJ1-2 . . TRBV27 TGTGCCAGCAGTTTATCGGGGGTAGGGGGCTACACCTTC CASSLSGVGGYTF
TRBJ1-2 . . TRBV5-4 TGTGCCAGCAGCTTGGAACAGACCTATGGCTACACCTTC CASSLEQTYGYTF